The sequence of this T cell receptor (beta chain) was determined in a study of blood T cells in healthy people across ages. Study findings and constraints: Donors of long life had a larger count of naive CD4+ cells and greater diversity than aged donors. Conclusively comparing naive with antigen-experienced cells was impossible with unsorted PBMCs.

This CDR3 region has 18 residues. Germline assignment: CDR1 LGHNT and CDR2 FRNRAP. Next came a second PCR, run for 7 to 11 cycles, which used a sample-barcoded 5' primer along with a J-beta primer mix. TCRdb used MiXCR to reprocess the 5' RACE reads, holding one entry per CDR3 protein. The data contain roughly 730,000 distinct CDR3 sequences, roughly three fifths of them singletons. Points on this clonotype: The antigen is not known.

This TCR came from a man aged 35 to 55 in good health. The J gene is TRBJ2-5, the V gene TRBV12-5; 14 nucleotides match TRBD2. The end of the DNA fits TRBJ2-4 better, so the J call may be wrong. Input material: blood. Here the CDR3 DNA reads TGTGCTAGTGGTTCAGGGGGACTAGCGGGAGACGTCAAAAACATTCAGTACTTC. Protein product: CASGSGGLAGDVKNIQYF.